Presented here are 22 T cell receptor beta chains from one specimen sequenced in a study of shared clonotypes between healthy human individuals. Sequencing was performed with immunoSEQ multiplex PCR; in TCRdb, only in-frame clones are kept and a portion is missing. This sample yields some 630,000 clones, of which around 72% are seen a single time; 1.8% belongs to the top ten. Sequencing was done on a sample of memory CD4+ T cells sorted from blood. Specified subset: CD45RA-negative fraction. Receptors originate from a woman aged 25 to 39 in good health.

The genes are TRBV28 and TRBJ2-7, with D possibly being TRBD1 (6 bases). Germline CDR1 MDHEN, CDR2 SYDVKM. The CDR3 covers 15 residues. Trimming pared 6 bases from V and 3 bases from J, leaving 18 bases between. CDR3 loop: CASRPTSGTHYEQYF. CDR3 bases: TGTGCCAGCAGACCAACTTCCGGGACACACTACGAGCAGTACTTC.

V usage is TRBV5-4 and J usage is TRBJ2-7; D is unresolved. CDR3 length equals 14 residues. V shed 2 bases and J shed 5 bases, with 14 bases lying between them. Germline assignment: CDR1 SGHNT and CDR2 YYREEE (reference sequence). The CDR3, as DNA: TGTGCCAGCAGCTTTGGTAGCACGGTCCACGAGCAGTACTTC. This codes for CASSFGSTVHEQYF.

The chain links TRBV28 to TRBJ1-4; 9 positions agree with TRBD1. The J segment lost 4 bases and the V segment lost 6 bases, leaving 6 bases of the junction unmatched. CDR1 and CDR2 (germline): MDHEN, SYDVKM. The length of the CDR3 is 15 residues. CDR3 region: CASSYTTGGNEKLFF. For the CDR3, the DNA is TGTGCCAGCAGCTACACGACAGGGGGTAATGAAAAACTGTTTTTT.

A few counts support this clone. This chain joins TRBV19 and TRBJ1-5; D possibly corresponds to TRBD1 (6 bases). Trimming took off 7 bases at V and 7 bases at J, with 23 bases between the two ends. In germline, CDR1 is LNHDA, CDR2 SQIVND (reference sequence). The CDR3 has 16 amino acids. The DNA for the CDR3 is TGTGCCAGTAATACTTTTACGGGGGGGCAAGGGCAGCCCCAGCATTTT. The encoded protein is CASNTFTGGQGQPQHF.

In DNA, the CDR3 is TGTGCCAGCAGCCCCCTGGGGGGGAAATATGGCTACACCTTC. Protein: CASSPLGGKYGYTF. The rearrangement uses TRBV7-2 and TRBJ1-2; possible D gene TRBD1, 5 bases. Trimming stripped 5 bases from V and 5 bases from J, with 15 bases between. Germline lookup yields CDR1 SGHTA and CDR2 FQGNSA. CDR3 length: 14 residues.

CDR3 in amino acids: CASRSGQGVYNEQFF. DNA for the CDR3: TGTGCCAGCAGGTCTGGACAGGGTGTCTACAATGAGCAGTTCTTC. The V and J genes are TRBV28 and TRBJ2-1; 8 bases agree with TRBD1. Per the germline V gene, CDR1 is MDHEN and CDR2 is SYDVKM. The CDR3 sequence is 15 residues long. V was clipped by 6 bases and J by 3 bases; unmatched bases: 7.

This clone was found many times. The chain has TRBV11-3 and TRBJ2-2; 8 bases align to TRBD2. The V segment lost 5 bases and the J segment 4 bases; nucleotides outside the gene matches: 3. The CDR3 sequence is 14 residues long. Per the germline V gene, CDR1 is SGHNT and CDR2 is YENEEA. The DNA of the CDR3 is TGTGCCAGCAGCAAGGGGACTAGCACCGGGGAGCTGTTTTTT. It specifies CASSKGTSTGELFF.

J is TRBJ1-3 and V is TRBV5-1; D possibly corresponds to TRBD1 (6 bases). Germline CDR1 reads SGHRS; CDR2 reads YFSETQ. The CDR3 consists of 14 residues. V lost 4 bases and J 4 bases, leaving 12 bases between the germline ends. The CDR3 here is CASSQPGQGNTIYF. The CDR3, as DNA: TGCGCCAGCAGCCAACCGGGACAAGGAAACACCATATATTTT.

In its sample, this clone was seen a few times. Within the sample, other DNA sequences also encode this same CDR3. The chain has TRBV18 and TRBJ1-4; 7 nucleotides align to TRBD1. The trim removed 0 bases at V and 8 bases at J, leaving 3 bases unmatched. Germline V gives CDR1 KGHSH, CDR2 LQKENI. This CDR3 spans 14 amino acids. The CDR3 DNA reads as TGTGCCAGCTCACCACCTGGGACAGCCGAAAAACTGTTTTTT. Its protein is CASSPPGTAEKLFF.

The rearrangement links TRBV28 to TRBJ2-7, with 10 positions matching TRBD1. With 4 bases clipped from V and 4 bases from J, the junction kept 7 bases outside the gene matches. The CDR3 is 15 residues long. The V gene's germline CDR1 is MDHEN and CDR2 SYDVKM. The CDR3 DNA reads as TGTGCCAGCAGTTCCCGGGACAGGGGAATTTACGAGCAGTACTTC. This translates into CASSSRDRGIYEQYF.

This clone was seen just once. Written as DNA, the CDR3 is TGTGCCAGCAGCCTGGGGAACAGGGGGCGAGGAGAGCAGTACTTC. Protein sequence: CASSLGNRGRGEQYF. The genes are TRBV6-5 and TRBJ2-7, with 9 bases identical to TRBD1. V lost 6 bases and J lost 7; bases outside the gene matches: 13. Germline CDR1 MNHEY, CDR2 SVGAGI. CDR3 length equals 15 residues.

This chain joins TRBV2 and TRBJ2-5; no clear D gene. The germline gives CDR1 SNHLY, CDR2 FYNNEI. Trimming cost V 1 base and J 4 bases, with 13 bases left between them. The length of the CDR3 is 15 residues. The CDR3, as DNA: TGTGCCAGCAGTGAAGGCCAGGTGTCCCTAGAGACCCAGTACTTC. Encoded protein: CASSEGQVSLETQYF.

The V call is TRBV28, the J call TRBJ2-7; D gene uncertain. The CDR3 has 14 amino acids. V lost 3 bases and J 7 bases, leaving 16 bases between the germline ends. Germline values: CDR1 MDHEN, CDR2 SYDVKM. This CDR3 reads CASSFGTPPGEQYF. In DNA form, the CDR3 reads TGTGCCAGCAGTTTCGGTACCCCGCCGGGTGAGCAGTACTTC. The entire variable domain, with the rest obtained from reference TRBV28 and TRBJ2-7, is as follows: DVKVTQSSRYLVKRTGEKVFLECVQDMDHENMFWYRQDPGLGLRLIYFSYDVKMKEKGDIPEGYSVSREKKERFSLILESASTNQTSMYLCASSFGTPPGEQYFGPGTRLTVT.

V is TRBV11-2 and J is TRBJ2-1; 12 nucleotides match TRBD2. V was pared by 4 bases and J by 6 bases, with 10 bases of the junction left unmatched. CDR1 SGHAT and CDR2 FQNNGV come from the germline V gene. This CDR3 comprises 17 residues. The CDR3 DNA is TGTGCCAGCAGCTCCCCGGGACTAGCGGGTTCTTTCAATGAGCAGTTCTTC. This encodes CASSSPGLAGSFNEQFF.

CDR3 coding DNA: TGTGCCTCCTCGGTGCCCCACCGGGCCTACAATGAGCAGTTCTTC. This encodes CASSVPHRAYNEQFF. The V gene is TRBV28, the J gene TRBJ2-1; no clear D gene. V lost 11 bases to trimming and J lost 2 bases, with 19 bases between them. Germline-derived CDR1 and CDR2 are MDHEN and SYDVKM. The CDR3 covers 15 residues.

V and J are TRBV4-1 and TRBJ2-1; TRBD2 aligns across 11 bases. The CDR3 totals 16 residues. Germline trimming cut 6 bases from V and 4 bases from J; bases unmatched to any gene: 8. Per germline, CDR1 MGHRA and CDR2 YSYEKL. Here the CDR3 DNA reads TGCGCCAGCAGACCAATCACTAGCGGGAGATACAATGAGCAGTTCTTC. It translates to CASRPITSGRYNEQFF.

This clone was seen a few times. The chain employs TRBV28 and TRBJ2-7; possible D gene TRBD2, 5 bases. Trimming took off 3 bases at V and 3 bases at J, with 15 bases between the two ends. The CDR3 sequence is 15 residues long. Looked up from germline, CDR1 is MDHEN and CDR2 is SYDVKM. The CDR3 sequence is CASSFSRRLLYEQYF. For the CDR3, the DNA is TGTGCCAGCAGTTTTTCGAGGAGACTACTCTACGAGCAGTACTTC. The whole variable domain, remainder taken from reference TRBV28 and TRBJ2-7, is DVKVTQSSRYLVKRTGEKVFLECVQDMDHENMFWYRQDPGLGLRLIYFSYDVKMKEKGDIPEGYSVSREKKERFSLILESASTNQTSMYLCASSFSRRLLYEQYFGPGTRLTVT.

This clone is a singleton in its sample. J is TRBJ2-5 and V is TRBV29-1; D is uncertain. The CDR3 is 9 residues long. In germline, CDR1 is SQVTM, CDR2 ANQGSEA. Trimming took 0 bases from V and 7 from J, leaving 0 bases between them. The CDR3 loop reads CSVEETQYF. CDR3 sequence (DNA): TGCAGCGTTGAAGAGACCCAGTACTTC.

V gene TRBV2 combines with J gene TRBJ2-7, with D hard to call. The CDR3 covers 15 residues. Germline V gene sequence: CDR1 SNHLY, CDR2 FYNNEI. Trimming pared 7 bases from V and 0 bases from J, leaving 16 bases between. The chain's CDR3 is CASNLQQYSSYEQYF. The CDR3 nucleotides are TGTGCCAGCAACTTACAACAGTATAGCTCCTACGAGCAGTACTTC.

The V gene is TRBV28, the J gene TRBJ2-7, with TRBD2 matching 7 bases. The germline CDR1 and CDR2 sequences are MDHEN and SYDVKM. CDR3 length: 16 amino acids. The ends lost 8 bases at V and 1 base at J; junction bases unmatched: 14. CDR3 amino acids: CASRAGGGFGSYEQYF. In DNA form, the CDR3 reads TGTGCCAGCCGGGCTGGGGGGGGTTTCGGGTCCTACGAGCAGTACTTC.

The chain is built from TRBV28 and TRBJ2-7; D gene unclear. The CDR3 is 14 amino acids. Germline V gene lookup returns CDR1 MDHEN and CDR2 SYDVKM. Trimming shortened V by 2 bases and J by 3 bases, and 11 bases separated the two germline ends. The CDR3 loop is CASSLTDAYYEQYF. The CDR3 DNA reads TGTGCCAGCAGTTTAACGGACGCGTACTACGAGCAGTACTTC.

V and J are TRBV4-1 and TRBJ2-1; no definite D call. Germline CDR1 is MGHRA and CDR2 is YSYEKL. CDR3 length equals 16 residues. V was clipped by 7 bases and J by 6 bases, with 22 bases between them. The CDR3 spells CASTEIDIVSANEQFF. Written as DNA, the CDR3 is TGCGCCAGCACCGAAATCGACATTGTTTCGGCCAATGAGCAGTTCTTC.